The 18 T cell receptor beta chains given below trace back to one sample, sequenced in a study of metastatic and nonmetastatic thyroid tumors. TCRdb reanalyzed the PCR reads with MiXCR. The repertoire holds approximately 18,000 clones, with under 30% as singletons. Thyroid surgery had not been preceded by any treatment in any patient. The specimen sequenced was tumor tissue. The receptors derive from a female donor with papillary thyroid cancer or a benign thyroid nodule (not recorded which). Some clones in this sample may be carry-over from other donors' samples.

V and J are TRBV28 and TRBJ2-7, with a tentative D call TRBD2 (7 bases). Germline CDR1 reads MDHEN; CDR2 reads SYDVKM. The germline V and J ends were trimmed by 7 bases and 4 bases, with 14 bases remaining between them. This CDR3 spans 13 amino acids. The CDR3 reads CASTLGGAYEQYF. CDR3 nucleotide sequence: TGTGCCAGCACCCTGGGGGGGGCATACGAGCAGTACTTC.

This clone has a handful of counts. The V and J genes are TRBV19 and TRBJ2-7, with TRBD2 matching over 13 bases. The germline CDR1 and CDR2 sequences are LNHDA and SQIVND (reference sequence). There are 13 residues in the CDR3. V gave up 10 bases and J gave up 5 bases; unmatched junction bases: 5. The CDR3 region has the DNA TGTGCCACCCGACTAGCGGGAGGTGACGAGCAGTACTTC. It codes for CATRLAGGDEQYF.

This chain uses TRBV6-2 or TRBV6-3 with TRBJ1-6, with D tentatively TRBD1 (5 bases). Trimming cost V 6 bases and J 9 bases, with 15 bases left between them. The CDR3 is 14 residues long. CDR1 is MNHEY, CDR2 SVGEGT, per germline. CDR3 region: CASSPATGVSPLHF. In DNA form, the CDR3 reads TGTGCCAGCAGCCCGGCCACGGGGGTTTCACCCCTCCACTTT.

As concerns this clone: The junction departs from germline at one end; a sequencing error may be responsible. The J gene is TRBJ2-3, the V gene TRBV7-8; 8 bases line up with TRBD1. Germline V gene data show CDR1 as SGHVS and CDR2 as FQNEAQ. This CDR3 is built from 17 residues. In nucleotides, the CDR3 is TGTGCCAGCAGCTTAGTCTGTGCGGCTATAGGACAGGGTACGCGGTATTTT. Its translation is CASSLVCAAIGQGTRYF. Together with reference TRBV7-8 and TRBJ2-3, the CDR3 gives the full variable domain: GAGVSQSPRYKVAKRGQDVALRCDPISGHVSLFWYQQALGQGPEFLTYFQNEAQLDKSGLPSDRFFAERPEGSVSTLKIQRTQQEDSAVYLCASSLVCAAIGQGTRYFGPGTRLTVL.

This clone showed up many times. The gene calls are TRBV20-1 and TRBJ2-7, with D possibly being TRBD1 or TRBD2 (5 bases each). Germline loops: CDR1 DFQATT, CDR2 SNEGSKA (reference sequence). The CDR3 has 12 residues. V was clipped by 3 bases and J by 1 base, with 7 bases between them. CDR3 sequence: CSASGASYEQYF. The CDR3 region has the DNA TGCAGTGCTAGCGGGGCTTCCTACGAGCAGTACTTC.

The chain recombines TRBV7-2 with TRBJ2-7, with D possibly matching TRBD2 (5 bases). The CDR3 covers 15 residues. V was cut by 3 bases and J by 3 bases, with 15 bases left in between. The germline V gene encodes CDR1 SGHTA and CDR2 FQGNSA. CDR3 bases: TGTGCCAGCAGCTTGCCGGGGTTGGGTGTCTACGAGCAGTACTTC. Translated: CASSLPGLGVYEQYF.

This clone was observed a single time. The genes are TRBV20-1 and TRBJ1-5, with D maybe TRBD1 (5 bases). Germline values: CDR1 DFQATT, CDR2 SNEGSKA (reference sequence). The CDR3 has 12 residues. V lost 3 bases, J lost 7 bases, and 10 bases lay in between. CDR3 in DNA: TGCAGTGCTAGGTCCGGGGCGCAGCCCCAGCATTTT. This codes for CSARSGAQPQHF.

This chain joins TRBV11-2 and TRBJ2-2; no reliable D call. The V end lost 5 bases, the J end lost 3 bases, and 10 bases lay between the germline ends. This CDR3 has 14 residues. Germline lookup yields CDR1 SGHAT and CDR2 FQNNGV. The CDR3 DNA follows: TGTGCCAGCAGCCCCAGGCCCCACACCGGGGAGCTGTTTTTT. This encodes CASSPRPHTGELFF. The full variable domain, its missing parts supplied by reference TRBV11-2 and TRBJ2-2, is EAGVAQSPRYKIIEKRQSVAFWCNPISGHATLYWYQQILGQGPKLLIQFQNNGVVDDSQLPKDRFSAERLKGVDSTLKIQPAKLEDSAVYLCASSPRPHTGELFFGEGSRLTVL.

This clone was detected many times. The CDR3 DNA follows: TGCGCCAGCAGCTCAGCCTCGGGACATGGTGAGACCCAGTACTTC. Its translation is CASSSASGHGETQYF. The V call is TRBV5-1, the J call TRBJ2-5, with a tentative D call TRBD1 (6 bases). Trimming stripped 3 bases from V and 5 bases from J, with 17 bases between. Looked up from germline, CDR1 is SGHRS and CDR2 is YFSETQ. The CDR3 is 15 amino acids.

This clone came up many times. The CDR3 sequence is CASSRITSGSSETQYF. CDR3 bases: TGTGCCAGCAGCCGTATTACTAGCGGGAGTTCTGAGACCCAGTACTTC. The V call is TRBV27, the J call TRBJ2-5; 11 nucleotides agree with TRBD2. CDR1 is MNHEY and CDR2 is SMNVEV in the germline V gene (reference sequence). Losses at the gene ends were 6 bases for V and 5 bases for J; bases not matched to a gene: 11. The CDR3 is 16 residues long.

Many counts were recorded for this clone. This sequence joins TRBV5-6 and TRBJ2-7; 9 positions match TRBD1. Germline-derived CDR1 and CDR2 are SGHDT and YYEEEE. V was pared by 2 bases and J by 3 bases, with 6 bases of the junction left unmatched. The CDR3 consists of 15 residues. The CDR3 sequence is CASSLRGQGVYEQYF. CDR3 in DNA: TGTGCCAGCAGCTTAAGGGGACAGGGAGTCTACGAGCAGTACTTC.

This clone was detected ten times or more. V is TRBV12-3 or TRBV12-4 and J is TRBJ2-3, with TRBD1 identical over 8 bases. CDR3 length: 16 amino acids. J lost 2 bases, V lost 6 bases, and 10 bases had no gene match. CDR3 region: CASRRQGTVFTDTQYF. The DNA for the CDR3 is TGTGCCAGCAGACGACAGGGGACAGTTTTCACAGATACGCAGTATTTT.

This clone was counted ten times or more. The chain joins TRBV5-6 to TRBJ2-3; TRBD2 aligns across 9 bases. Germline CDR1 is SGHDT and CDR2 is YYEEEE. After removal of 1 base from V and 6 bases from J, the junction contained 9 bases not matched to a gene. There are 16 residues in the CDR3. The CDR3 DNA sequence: TGTGCCAGCAGCTTGCCCGGGGGACTAGCAGGGGATACGCAGTATTTT. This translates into CASSLPGGLAGDTQYF. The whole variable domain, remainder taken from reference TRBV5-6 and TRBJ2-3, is DAGVTQSPTHLIKTRGQQVTLRCSPKSGHDTVSWYQQALGQGPQFIFQYYEEEERQRGNFPDRFSGHQFPNYSSELNVNALLLGDSALYLCASSLPGGLAGDTQYFGPGTRLTVL.

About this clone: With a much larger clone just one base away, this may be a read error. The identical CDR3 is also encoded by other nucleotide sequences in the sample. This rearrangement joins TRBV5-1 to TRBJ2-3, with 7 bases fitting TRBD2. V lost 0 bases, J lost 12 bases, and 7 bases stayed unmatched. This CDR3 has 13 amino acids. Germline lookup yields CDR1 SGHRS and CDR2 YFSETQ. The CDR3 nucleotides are TGCGCCAGCAGCTTGGAGAAGCGGGGAACTCAGTATTTT. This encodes CASSLEKRGTQYF.

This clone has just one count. CDR3 nucleotide sequence: TGCAGGACAGGATGGCGTAACACTGAAGCTTTCTTT. Its protein is CRTGWRNTEAFF. The V and J genes are TRBV20-1 and TRBJ1-1, with D maybe TRBD1 (6 bases). The V gene's germline CDR1 is DFQATT and CDR2 SNEGSKA (reference sequence). The CDR3 is made up of 12 amino acids.

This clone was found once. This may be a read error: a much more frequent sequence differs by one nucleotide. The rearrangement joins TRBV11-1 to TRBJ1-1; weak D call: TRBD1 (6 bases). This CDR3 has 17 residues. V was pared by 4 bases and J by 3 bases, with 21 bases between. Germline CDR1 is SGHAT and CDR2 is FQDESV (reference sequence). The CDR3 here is CASSWENYGQLDTEAFF. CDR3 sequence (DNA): TGTGCCAGCAGCTGGGAGAACTACGGACAGCTCGACACTGAAGCTTTCTTT.

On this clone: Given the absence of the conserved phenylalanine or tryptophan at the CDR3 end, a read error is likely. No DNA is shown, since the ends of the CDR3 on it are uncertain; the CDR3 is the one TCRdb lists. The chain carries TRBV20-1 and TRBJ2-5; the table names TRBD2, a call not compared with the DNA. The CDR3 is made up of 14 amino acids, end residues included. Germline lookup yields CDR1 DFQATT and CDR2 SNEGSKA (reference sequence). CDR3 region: CSASNWGLGENRYL.

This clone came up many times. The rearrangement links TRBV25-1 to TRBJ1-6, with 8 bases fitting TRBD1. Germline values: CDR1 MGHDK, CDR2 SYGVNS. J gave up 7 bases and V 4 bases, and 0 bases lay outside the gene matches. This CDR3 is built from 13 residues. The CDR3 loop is CASSGTGNSPLHF. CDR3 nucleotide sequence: TGTGCCAGCAGTGGGACAGGGAATTCACCCCTCCACTTT.